This T cell receptor (beta chain) was captured by sequencing in a study of cytomegalovirus exposure and HLA in healthy donors. In the study overall: Roughly 85 million unique TCRs from HLA-typed donors made up an early data release. General observations from the study: Differences between HLA loci emerged in a later analysis of TCR association rates, with DRB1 most and HLA-C fewest. Some TCR beta chains (164 of them) were listed as cytomegalovirus-associated. Later analysis suggested most CMV-associated TCR beta chains were HLA-restricted.

This CDR3 has 15 amino acids. Trimming stripped 2 bases from V and 7 bases from J, with 16 bases between. Germline values: CDR1 SGHKS, CDR2 YYEKEE (reference sequence). As for this clone: Its antigen is still unknown.

Both 60 Vbeta primers and 13 Jbeta primers went into the PCR. Here immunoSEQ multiplex PCR was the method, and the copy in TCRdb shows in-frame clones only, minus some. Its clone listing holds around 140,000 clones. Sequenced sample: PBMCs. This receptor was identified in a woman aged 18-35 years in good health and CMV-seronegative. The chain links TRBV5-5 to TRBJ2-1, with a possible D match to TRBD1 (6 bases). The DNA of the CDR3 is TGTGCCAGCAGCTTCGGACAGAGCCCCGGGAATGAGCAGTTCTTC. Encoded protein: CASSFGQSPGNEQFF.